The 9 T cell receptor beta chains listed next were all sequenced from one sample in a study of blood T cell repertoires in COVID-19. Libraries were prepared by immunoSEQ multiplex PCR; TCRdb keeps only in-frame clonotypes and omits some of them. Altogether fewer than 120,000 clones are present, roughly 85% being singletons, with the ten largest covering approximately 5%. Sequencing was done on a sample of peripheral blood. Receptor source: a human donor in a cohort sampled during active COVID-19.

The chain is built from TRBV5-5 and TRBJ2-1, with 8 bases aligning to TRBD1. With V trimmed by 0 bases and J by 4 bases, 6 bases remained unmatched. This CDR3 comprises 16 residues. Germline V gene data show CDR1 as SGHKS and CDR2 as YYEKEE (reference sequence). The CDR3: CASSLVARGPYNEQFF. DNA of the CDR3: TGTGCCAGCAGCTTGGTTGCCAGGGGGCCGTACAATGAGCAGTTCTTC.

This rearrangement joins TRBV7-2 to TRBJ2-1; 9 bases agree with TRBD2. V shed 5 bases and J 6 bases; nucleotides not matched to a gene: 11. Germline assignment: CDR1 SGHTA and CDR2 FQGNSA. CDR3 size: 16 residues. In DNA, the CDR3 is TGTGCCAGCAGCAAAGATAGCGGGAGTTTGTCCAATGAGCAGTTCTTC. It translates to CASSKDSGSLSNEQFF.

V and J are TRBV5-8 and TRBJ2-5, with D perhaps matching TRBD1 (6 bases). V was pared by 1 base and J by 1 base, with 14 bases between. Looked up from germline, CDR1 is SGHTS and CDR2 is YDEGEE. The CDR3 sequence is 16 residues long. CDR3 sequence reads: CASSLYVGTLQETQYF. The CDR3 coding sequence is TGTGCCAGCAGCTTGTATGTGGGGACACTCCAAGAGACCCAGTACTTC.

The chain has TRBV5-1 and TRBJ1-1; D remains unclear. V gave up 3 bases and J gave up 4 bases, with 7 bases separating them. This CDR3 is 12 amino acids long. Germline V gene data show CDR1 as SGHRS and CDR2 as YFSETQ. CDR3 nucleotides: TGCGCCAGCAGCTCGGTCGGCACTGAAGCTTTCTTT. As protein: CASSSVGTEAFF. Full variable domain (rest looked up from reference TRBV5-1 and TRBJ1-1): KAGVTQTPRYLIKTRGQQVTLSCSPISGHRSVSWYQQTPGQGLQFLFEYFSETQRNKGNFPGRFSGRQFSNSRSEMNVSTLELGDSALYLCASSSVGTEAFFGQGTRLTVV.

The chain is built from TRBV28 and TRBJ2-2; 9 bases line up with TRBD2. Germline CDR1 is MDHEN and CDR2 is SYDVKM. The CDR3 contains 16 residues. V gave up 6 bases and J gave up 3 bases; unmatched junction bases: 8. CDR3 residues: CASSTIAGVYTGELFF. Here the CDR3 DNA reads TGTGCCAGCAGCACAATAGCGGGAGTGTACACCGGGGAGCTGTTTTTT. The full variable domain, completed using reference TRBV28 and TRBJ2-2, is DVKVTQSSRYLVKRTGEKVFLECVQDMDHENMFWYRQDPGLGLRLIYFSYDVKMKEKGDIPEGYSVSREKKERFSLILESASTNQTSMYLCASSTIAGVYTGELFFGEGSRLTVL.

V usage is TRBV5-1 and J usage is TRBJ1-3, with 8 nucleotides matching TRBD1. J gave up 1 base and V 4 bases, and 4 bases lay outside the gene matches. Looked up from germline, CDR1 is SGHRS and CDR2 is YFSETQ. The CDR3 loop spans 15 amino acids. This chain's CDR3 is CASSPRQGSGNTIYF. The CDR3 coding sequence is TGCGCCAGCAGCCCCCGACAGGGGTCTGGAAACACCATATATTTT.

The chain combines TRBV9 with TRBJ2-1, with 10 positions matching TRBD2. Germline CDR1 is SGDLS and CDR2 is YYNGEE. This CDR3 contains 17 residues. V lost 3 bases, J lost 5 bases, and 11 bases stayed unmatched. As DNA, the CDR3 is TGTGCCAGCAGCGGACGCATAGCGGGAGGTATAAACAATGAGCAGTTCTTC. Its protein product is CASSGRIAGGINNEQFF.

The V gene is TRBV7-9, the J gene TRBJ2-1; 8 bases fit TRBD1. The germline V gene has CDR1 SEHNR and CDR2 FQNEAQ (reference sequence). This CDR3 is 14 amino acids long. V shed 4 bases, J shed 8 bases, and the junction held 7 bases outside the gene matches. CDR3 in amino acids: CASSSLTGDYEQFF. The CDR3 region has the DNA TGTGCCAGCAGCTCCCTGACAGGGGACTATGAGCAGTTCTTC.

CDR3: CASSPLESDYGYTF. The CDR3 DNA reads TGTGCCAGCAGCCCGTTGGAGAGTGACTATGGCTACACCTTC. The V and J genes are TRBV7-8 and TRBJ1-2; D unclear. Trimming shortened V by 5 bases and J by 3 bases, and 13 bases separated the two germline ends. Germline-derived CDR1 and CDR2 are SGHVS and FQNEAQ. This CDR3 region has 14 residues.